This T cell receptor (beta chain) was sequenced in a study of technical replicates of blood from a handful of donors. CDR3 size: 15 residues. The V and J ends lost 4 bases and 3 bases, in that order; junction bases with no gene match: 4. Germline V gene data show CDR1 as SGHRS and CDR2 as YFSETQ. Assay: immunoSEQ multiplex PCR; the TCRdb copy retains only in-frame clones and omits some. The sample records 65,000 to 70,000 clones, about 87% being singletons. This receptor was identified in a human donor in good health. Some clones in this sample may be carry-over from other donors' samples. The sample comprised PBMCs. The V call is TRBV5-1, the J call TRBJ1-1; the match to TRBD1 covers 12 bases. CDR3 DNA: TGCGCCAGCAGCCCTGGGGACAGGGGGCACACTGAAGCTTTCTTT. Translating it yields CASSPGDRGHTEAFF.